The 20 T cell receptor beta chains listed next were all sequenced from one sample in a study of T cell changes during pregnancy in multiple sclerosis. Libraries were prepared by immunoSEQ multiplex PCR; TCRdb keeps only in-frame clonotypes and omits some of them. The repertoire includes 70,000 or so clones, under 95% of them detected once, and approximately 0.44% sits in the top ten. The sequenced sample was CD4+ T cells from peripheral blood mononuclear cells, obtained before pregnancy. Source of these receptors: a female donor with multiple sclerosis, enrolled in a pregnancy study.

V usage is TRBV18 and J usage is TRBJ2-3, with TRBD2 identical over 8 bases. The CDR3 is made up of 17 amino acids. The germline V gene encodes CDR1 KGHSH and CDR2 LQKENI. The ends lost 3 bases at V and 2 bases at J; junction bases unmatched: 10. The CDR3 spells CASSPPVPGGNTDTQYF. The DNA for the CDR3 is TGTGCCAGCTCACCCCCGGTTCCGGGGGGGAACACAGATACGCAGTATTTT.

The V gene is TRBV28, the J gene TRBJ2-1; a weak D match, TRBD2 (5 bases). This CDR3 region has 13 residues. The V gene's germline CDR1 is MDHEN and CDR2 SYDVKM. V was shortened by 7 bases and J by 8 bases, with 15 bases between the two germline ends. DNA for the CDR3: TGTGCCAGCAATCCCATCTCGGGGTATGAGCAGTTCTTC. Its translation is CASNPISGYEQFF.

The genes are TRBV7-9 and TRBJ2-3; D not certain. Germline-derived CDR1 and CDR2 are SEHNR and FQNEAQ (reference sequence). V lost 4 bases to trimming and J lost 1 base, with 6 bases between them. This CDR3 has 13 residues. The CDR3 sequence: CASSSTGTDTQYF. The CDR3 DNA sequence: TGTGCCAGCAGCTCAACAGGCACAGATACGCAGTATTTT.

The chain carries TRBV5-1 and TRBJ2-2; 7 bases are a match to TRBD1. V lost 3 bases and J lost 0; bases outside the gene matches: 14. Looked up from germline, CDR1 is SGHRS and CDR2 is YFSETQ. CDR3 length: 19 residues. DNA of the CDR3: TGCGCCAGCAGCTCCACCGGGACAGCTGACCCAGCGAACACCGGGGAGCTGTTTTTT. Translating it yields CASSSTGTADPANTGELFF.

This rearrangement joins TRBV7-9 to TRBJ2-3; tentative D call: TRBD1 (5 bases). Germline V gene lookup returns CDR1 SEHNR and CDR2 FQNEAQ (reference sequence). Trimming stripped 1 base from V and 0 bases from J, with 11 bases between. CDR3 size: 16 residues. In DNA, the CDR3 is TGTGCCAGCAGCTTAGGGCGGACATTTAGCACAGATACGCAGTATTTT. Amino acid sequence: CASSLGRTFSTDTQYF.

DNA for the CDR3: TGTGCCAGCAGTCGGACTAGCGGGAGTTACGAGCAGTACTTC. Amino acids: CASSRTSGSYEQYF. The rearrangement links TRBV6-5 to TRBJ2-7, with 13 bases identical to TRBD2. This CDR3 is 14 amino acids long. Germline V lookup: CDR1 MNHEY, CDR2 SVGAGI. V shed 5 bases, J shed 4 bases, and the junction held 2 bases outside the gene matches.

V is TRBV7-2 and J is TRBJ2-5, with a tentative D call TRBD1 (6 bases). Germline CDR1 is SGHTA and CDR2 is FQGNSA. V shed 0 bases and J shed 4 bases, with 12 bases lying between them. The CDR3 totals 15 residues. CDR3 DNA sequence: TGTGCCAGCAGCTTAGCTCCGGGACACGGAGAGACCCAGTACTTC. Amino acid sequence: CASSLAPGHGETQYF.

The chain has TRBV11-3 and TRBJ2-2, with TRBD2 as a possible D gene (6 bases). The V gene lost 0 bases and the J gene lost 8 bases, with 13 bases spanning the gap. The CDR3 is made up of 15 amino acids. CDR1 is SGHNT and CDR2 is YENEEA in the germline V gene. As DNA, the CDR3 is TGTGCCAGCAGCTTAGATCGGGAGTCCTGGGGGGAGCTGTTTTTT. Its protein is CASSLDRESWGELFF.

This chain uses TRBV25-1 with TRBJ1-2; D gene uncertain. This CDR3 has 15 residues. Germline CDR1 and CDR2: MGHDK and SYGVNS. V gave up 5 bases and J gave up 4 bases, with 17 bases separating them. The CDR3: CASSPRNPGLYGYTF. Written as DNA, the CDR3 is TGTGCCAGCAGTCCAAGGAATCCAGGCCTCTATGGCTACACCTTC.

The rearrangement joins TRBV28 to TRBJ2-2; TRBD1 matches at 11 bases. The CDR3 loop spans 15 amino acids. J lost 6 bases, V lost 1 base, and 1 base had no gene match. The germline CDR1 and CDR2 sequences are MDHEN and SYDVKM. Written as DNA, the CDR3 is TGTGCCAGCAGTTTATCGGGACAGGGGGCCGGGGAGCTGTTTTTT. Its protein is CASSLSGQGAGELFF. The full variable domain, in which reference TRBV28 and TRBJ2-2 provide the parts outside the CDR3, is DVKVTQSSRYLVKRTGEKVFLECVQDMDHENMFWYRQDPGLGLRLIYFSYDVKMKEKGDIPEGYSVSREKKERFSLILESASTNQTSMYLCASSLSGQGAGELFFGEGSRLTVL.

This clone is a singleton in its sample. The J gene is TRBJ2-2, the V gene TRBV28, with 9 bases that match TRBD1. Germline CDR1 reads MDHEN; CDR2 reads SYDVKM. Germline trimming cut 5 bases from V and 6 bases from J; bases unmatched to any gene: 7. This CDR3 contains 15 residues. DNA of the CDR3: TGTGCCAGCAGTGGGACAGGGAGAGGTCCCGGGGAGCTGTTTTTT. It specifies CASSGTGRGPGELFF. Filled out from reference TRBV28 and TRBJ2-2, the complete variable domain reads DVKVTQSSRYLVKRTGEKVFLECVQDMDHENMFWYRQDPGLGLRLIYFSYDVKMKEKGDIPEGYSVSREKKERFSLILESASTNQTSMYLCASSGTGRGPGELFFGEGSRLTVL.

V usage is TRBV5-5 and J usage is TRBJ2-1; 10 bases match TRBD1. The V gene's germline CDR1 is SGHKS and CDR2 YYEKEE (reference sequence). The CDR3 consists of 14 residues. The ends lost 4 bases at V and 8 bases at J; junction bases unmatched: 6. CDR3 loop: CASSPGDRGDEQFF. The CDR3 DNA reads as TGTGCCAGCAGCCCGGGGGACAGGGGTGATGAGCAGTTCTTC.

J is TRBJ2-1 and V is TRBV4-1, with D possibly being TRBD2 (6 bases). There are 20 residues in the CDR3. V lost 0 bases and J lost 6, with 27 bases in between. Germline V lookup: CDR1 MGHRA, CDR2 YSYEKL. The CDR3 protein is CASSQESLTPAGRRSNEQFF. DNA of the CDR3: TGCGCCAGCAGCCAAGAATCCCTTACCCCCGCAGGGAGGAGGAGCAATGAGCAGTTCTTC.

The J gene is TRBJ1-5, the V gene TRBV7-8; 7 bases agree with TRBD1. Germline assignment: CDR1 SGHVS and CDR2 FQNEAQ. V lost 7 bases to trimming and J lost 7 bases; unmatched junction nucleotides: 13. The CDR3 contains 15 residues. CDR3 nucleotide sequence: TGTGCCAGCATCCCTCATCAGGGGGACACGCAGCCCCAGCATTTT. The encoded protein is CASIPHQGDTQPQHF.

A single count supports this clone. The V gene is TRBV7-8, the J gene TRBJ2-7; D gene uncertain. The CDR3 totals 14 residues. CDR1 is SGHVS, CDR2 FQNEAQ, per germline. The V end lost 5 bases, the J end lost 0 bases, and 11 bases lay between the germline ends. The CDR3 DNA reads TGTGCCAGCAGCCTACGTATCAACTCCTACGAGCAGTACTTC. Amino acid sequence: CASSLRINSYEQYF. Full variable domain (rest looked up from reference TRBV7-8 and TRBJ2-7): GAGVSQSPRYKVAKRGQDVALRCDPISGHVSLFWYQQALGQGPEFLTYFQNEAQLDKSGLPSDRFFAERPEGSVSTLKIQRTQQEDSAVYLCASSLRINSYEQYFGPGTRLTVT.

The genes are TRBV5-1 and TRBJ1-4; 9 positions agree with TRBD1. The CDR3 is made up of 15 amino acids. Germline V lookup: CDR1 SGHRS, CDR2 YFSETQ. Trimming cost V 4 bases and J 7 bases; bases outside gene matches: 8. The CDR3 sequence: CASSLSGQGGEKLFF. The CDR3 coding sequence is TGCGCCAGCAGCCTGTCGGGACAGGGAGGTGAAAAACTGTTTTTT.

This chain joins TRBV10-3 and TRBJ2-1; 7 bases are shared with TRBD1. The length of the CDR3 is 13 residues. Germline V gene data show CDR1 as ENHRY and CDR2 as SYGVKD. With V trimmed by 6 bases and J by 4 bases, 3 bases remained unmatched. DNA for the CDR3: TGTGCCATCAGCGGGACAGCTTACAATGAGCAGTTCTTC. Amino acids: CAISGTAYNEQFF.

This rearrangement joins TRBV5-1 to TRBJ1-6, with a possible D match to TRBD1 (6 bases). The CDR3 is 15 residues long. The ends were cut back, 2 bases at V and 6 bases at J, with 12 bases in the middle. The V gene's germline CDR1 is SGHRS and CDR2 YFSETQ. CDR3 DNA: TGCGCCAGCAGCTTACAGGGCTCTCGTAATTCACCCCTCCACTTT. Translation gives CASSLQGSRNSPLHF. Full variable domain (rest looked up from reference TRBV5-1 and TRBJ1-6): KAGVTQTPRYLIKTRGQQVTLSCSPISGHRSVSWYQQTPGQGLQFLFEYFSETQRNKGNFPGRFSGRQFSNSRSEMNVSTLELGDSALYLCASSLQGSRNSPLHFGNGTRLTVT.

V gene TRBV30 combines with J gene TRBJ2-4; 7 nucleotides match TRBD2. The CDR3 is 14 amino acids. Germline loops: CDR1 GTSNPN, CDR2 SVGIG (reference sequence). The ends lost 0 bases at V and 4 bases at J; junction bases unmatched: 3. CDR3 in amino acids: CAWSVDGRKNIQYF. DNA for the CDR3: TGTGCCTGGAGTGTCGACGGGAGGAAAAACATTCAGTACTTC.

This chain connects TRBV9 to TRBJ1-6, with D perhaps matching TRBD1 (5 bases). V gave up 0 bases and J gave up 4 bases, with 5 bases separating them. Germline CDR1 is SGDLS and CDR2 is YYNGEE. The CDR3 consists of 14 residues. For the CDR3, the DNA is TGTGCCAGCAGCGTAGGACAGTATAATTCACCCCTCCACTTT. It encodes CASSVGQYNSPLHF.